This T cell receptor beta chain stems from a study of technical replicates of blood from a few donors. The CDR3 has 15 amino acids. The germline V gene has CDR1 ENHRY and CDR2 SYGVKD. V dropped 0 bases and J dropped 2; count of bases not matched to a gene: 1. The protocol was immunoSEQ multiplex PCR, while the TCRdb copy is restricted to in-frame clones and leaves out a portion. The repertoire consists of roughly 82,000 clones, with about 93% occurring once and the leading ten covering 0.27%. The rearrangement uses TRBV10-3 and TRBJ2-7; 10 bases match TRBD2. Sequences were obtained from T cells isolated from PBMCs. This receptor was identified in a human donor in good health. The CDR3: CAISESSGRAYEQYF. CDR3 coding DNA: TGTGCCATCAGTGAGTCGAGCGGGAGGGCCTACGAGCAGTACTTC.